Shown below are 3 T cell receptor beta chains from a single sample sequenced in a study of beta chain features in type 1 diabetes. Every bit of the isolated RNA underwent reverse transcription, so sequencing read expressed TCRB transcripts. The method was immunoSEQ multiplex PCR; TCRdb's version includes in-frame clones alone and lacks a portion of them. The sample records a few hundred thousand clones, 12% to 15% being singletons. Input material: central memory CD4+ T cells from blood. All receptors derive from a man aged 25-45 years in good health.

This clone came up many times. This chain links TRBV25-1 with TRBJ1-3; D gene uncertain. V lost 3 bases, J lost 0 bases, and 6 bases lay in between. This CDR3 is 14 amino acids long. Per germline, CDR1 MGHDK and CDR2 SYGVNS. The CDR3 bases are TGTGCCAGCAGTGAGGAGAGCTCTGGAAACACCATATATTTT. Protein product: CASSEESSGNTIYF.

This clone showed up just a few times. V usage is TRBV7-7 and J usage is TRBJ1-6, with D uncertain. V was shortened by 5 bases and J by 9 bases, with 17 bases between the two germline ends. The CDR3 loop spans 15 amino acids. CDR1 SSHAT and CDR2 FNYEAQ come from the germline V gene (reference sequence). The CDR3 loop is CASSGHAVDSSPLHF. The CDR3 DNA reads TGTGCCAGCAGCGGGCACGCAGTCGACTCTTCACCCCTCCACTTT.

The chain combines TRBV29-1 with TRBJ1-2; D is unresolved. The CDR3 totals 15 residues. Germline CDR1 reads SQVTM; CDR2 reads ANQGSEA. The V end lost 4 bases, the J end lost 6 bases, and 21 bases lay between the germline ends. CDR3 amino acids: CSVVFFLSGINGYTF. For the CDR3, the DNA is TGCAGCGTTGTCTTTTTTTTGTCGGGGATCAATGGCTACACCTTC.